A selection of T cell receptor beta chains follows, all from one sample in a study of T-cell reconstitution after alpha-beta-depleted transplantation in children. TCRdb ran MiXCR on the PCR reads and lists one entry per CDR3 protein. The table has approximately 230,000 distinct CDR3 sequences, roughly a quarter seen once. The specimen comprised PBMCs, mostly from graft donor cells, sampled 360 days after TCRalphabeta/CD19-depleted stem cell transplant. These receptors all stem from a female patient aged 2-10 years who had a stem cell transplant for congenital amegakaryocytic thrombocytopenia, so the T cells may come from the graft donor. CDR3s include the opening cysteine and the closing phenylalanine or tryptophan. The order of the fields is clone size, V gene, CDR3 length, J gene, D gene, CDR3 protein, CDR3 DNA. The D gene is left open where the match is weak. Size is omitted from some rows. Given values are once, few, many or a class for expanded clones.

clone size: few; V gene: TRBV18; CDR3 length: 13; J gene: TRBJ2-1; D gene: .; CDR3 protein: CASSPGGANEQFF; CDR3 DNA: TGTGCCAGCTCACCGGGCGGGGCAAATGAGCAGTTCTTC
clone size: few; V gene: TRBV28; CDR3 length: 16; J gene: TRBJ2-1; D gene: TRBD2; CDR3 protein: CASSVGTSGRIREQFF; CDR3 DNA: TGTGCCAGCAGTGTCGGGACTAGCGGGAGAATAAGGGAGCAGTTCTTC
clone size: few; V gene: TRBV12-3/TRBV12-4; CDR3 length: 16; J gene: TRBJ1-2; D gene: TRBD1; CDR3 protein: CASSPLRTGGVYGYTF; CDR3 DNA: TGTGCCAGCAGTCCCCTCCGGACAGGGGGCGTCTATGGCTACACCTTC
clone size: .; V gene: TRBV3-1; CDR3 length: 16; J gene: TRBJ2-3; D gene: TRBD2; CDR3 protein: CASSRRLAGGTDTQYF; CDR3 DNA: TGTGCCAGCAGCCGTCGTCTAGCGGGGGGCACAGATACGCAGTATTTT
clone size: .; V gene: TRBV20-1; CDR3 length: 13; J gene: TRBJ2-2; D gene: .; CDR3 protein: CSARDWRSGELFF; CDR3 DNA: TGCAGTGCTAGAGATTGGAGGAGCGGGGAGCTGTTTTTT
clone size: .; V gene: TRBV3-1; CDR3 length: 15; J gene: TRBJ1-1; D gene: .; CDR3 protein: CASSQGLPENTEAFF; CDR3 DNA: TGTGCCAGCAGCCAAGGTCTACCGGAGAACACTGAAGCTTTCTTT
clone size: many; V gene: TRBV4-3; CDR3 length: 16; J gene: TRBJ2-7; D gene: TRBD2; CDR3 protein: CASSQGTSGRPYEQYF; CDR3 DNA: TGCGCCAGCAGCCAAGGAACTAGCGGGAGACCCTACGAGCAGTACTTC
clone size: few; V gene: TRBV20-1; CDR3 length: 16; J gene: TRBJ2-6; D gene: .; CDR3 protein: CSARTVPYSGANVLTF; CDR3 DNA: TGCAGTGCTAGAACGGTCCCATACTCTGGGGCCAACGTCCTGACTTTC
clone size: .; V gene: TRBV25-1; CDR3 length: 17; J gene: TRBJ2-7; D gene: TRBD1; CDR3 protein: CASSESGTGFSSYEQYF; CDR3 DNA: TGTGCCAGCAGTGAATCTGGGACAGGGTTTAGCTCCTACGAGCAGTACTTC
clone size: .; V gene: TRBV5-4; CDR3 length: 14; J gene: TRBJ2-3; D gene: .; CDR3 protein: CASSLGQLKDTQYF; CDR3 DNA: TGTGCCAGCAGCTTGGGGCAGTTAAAAGATACGCAGTATTTT
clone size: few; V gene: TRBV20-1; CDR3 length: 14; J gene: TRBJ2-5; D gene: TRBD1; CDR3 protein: CSAGRDRGRETQYF; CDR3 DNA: TGCAGTGCTGGCCGGGACAGGGGGCGAGAGACCCAGTACTTC
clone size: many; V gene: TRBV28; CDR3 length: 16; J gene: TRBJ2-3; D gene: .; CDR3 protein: CASSPLGPAVTDTQYF; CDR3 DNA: TGTGCCAGCAGTCCGCTTGGACCAGCGGTCACAGATACGCAGTATTTT
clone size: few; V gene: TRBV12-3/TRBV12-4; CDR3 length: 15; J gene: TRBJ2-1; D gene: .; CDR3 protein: CASSLPTPTGIGQFF; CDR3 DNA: TGTGCCAGCAGTTTACCCACCCCGACAGGTATCGGGCAGTTCTTC
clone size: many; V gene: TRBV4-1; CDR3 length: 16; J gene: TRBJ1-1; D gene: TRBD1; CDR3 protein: CASSQDDRGFESEAFF; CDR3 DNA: TGCGCCAGCAGCCAGGATGACAGGGGATTTGAGAGTGAAGCTTTCTTT
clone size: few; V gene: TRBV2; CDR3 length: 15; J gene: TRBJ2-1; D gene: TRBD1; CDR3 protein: CASSGDRDSVNEQFF; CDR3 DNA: TGTGCCAGCAGTGGTGACAGGGATAGCGTGAATGAGCAGTTCTTC
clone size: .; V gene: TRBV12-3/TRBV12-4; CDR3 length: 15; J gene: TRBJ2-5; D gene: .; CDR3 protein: CATTQGSRKQETQYF; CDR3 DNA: TGTGCCACCACACAGGGTTCCAGAAAACAAGAGACCCAGTACTTC
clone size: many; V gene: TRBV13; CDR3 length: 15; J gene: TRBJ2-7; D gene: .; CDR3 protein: CASSFLTSPLEEQYF; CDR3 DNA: TGTGCCAGCAGCTTTCTCACTTCCCCTCTGGAGGAGCAGTACTTC
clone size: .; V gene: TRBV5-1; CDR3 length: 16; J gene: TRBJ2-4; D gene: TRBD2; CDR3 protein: CASSGGGDLAKNIQYF; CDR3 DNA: TGCGCCAGCAGCGGCGGGGGGGACCTAGCCAAAAACATTCAGTACTTC
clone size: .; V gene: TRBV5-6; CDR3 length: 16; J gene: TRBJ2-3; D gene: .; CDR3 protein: CASSPNTGSSTDTQYF; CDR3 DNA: TGTGCCAGCAGTCCTAATACAGGGTCCAGCACAGATACGCAGTATTTT
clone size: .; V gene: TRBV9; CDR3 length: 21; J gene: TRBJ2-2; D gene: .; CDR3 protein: CASSVDSSRYWGRTNTGELFF; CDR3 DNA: TGTGCCAGCAGCGTAGATTCCTCACGGTATTGGGGGAGAACGAACACCGGGGAGCTGTTTTTT
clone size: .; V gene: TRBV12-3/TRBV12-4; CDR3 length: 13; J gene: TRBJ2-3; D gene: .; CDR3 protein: CASNIKDAAPQYF; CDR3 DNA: TGTGCCAGCAACATTAAGGACGCGGCCCCGCAGTATTTT
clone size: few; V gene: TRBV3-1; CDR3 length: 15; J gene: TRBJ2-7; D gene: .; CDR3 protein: CASSQDPRMVHEQYF; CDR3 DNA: TGTGCCAGCAGCCAAGACCCTAGAATGGTCCACGAGCAGTACTTC
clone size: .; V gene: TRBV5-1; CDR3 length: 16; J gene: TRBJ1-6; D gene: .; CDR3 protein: CASSPSDISYNSPLHF; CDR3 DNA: TGCGCCAGCAGCCCCTCGGACATCTCCTATAATTCACCCCTCCACTTT
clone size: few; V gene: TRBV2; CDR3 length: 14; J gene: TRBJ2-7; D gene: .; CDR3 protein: CASSDRALAYEQYF; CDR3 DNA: TGTGCCAGCAGTGATAGGGCCCTAGCCTACGAGCAGTACTTC
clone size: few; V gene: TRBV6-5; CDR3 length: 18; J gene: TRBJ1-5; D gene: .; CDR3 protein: CASSLASFPRGSNQPQHF; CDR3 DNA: TGTGCCAGCAGTTTGGCCAGCTTCCCGAGGGGGAGCAATCAGCCCCAGCATTTT
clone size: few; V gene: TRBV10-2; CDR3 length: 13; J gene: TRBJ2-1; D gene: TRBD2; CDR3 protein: CASRTSGYNEQFF; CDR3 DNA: TGCGCCAGCCGGACTAGCGGGTACAATGAGCAGTTCTTC
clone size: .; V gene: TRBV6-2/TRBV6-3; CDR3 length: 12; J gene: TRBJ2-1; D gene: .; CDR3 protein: CASSSSRDEQFF; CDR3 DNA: TGTGCCAGCAGTTCATCTAGGGATGAGCAGTTCTTC
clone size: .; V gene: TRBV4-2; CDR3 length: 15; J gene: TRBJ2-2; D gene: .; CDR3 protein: CASSQVIGFTGELFF; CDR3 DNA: TGTGCCAGCAGCCAAGTAATAGGCTTCACCGGGGAGCTGTTTTTT
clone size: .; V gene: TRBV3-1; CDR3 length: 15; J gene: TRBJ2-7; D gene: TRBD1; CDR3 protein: CASSPRDRGDYEQYF; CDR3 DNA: TGTGCCAGCAGCCCCAGGGACAGGGGTGACTACGAGCAGTACTTC